The present TCR beta chain was sequenced within a study of T cell changes during pregnancy in multiple sclerosis. Germline CDR1 is SEHNR and CDR2 is FQNEAQ (reference sequence). Unmatched junction bases numbered 4, after V lost 1 base and J lost 6 bases. The CDR3 totals 14 residues. Clones were read by immunoSEQ multiplex PCR, and TCRdb kept only the in-frame ones, dropping some. This sample has tens of thousands of clones, with about 93% found just once. The count of this clone is one. The chain has TRBV7-9 and TRBJ2-3, with 7 bases that match TRBD2. This sample comprised CD4+ T cells from peripheral blood mononuclear cells, obtained in the second trimester of pregnancy. This clonotype originated in a female donor with multiple sclerosis, enrolled in a pregnancy study. The CDR3, as DNA: TGTGCCAGCAGCTTAGGGGTGGGAGGGGATACGCAGTATTTT. This sequence encodes CASSLGVGGDTQYF. The full variable domain, rest sourced from reference TRBV7-9 and TRBJ2-3, is DTGVSQNPRHKITKRGQNVTFRCDPISEHNRLYWYRQTLGQGPEFLTYFQNEAQLEKSRLLSDRFSAERPKGSFSTLEIQRTEQGDSAMYLCASSLGVGGDTQYFGPGTRLTVL.